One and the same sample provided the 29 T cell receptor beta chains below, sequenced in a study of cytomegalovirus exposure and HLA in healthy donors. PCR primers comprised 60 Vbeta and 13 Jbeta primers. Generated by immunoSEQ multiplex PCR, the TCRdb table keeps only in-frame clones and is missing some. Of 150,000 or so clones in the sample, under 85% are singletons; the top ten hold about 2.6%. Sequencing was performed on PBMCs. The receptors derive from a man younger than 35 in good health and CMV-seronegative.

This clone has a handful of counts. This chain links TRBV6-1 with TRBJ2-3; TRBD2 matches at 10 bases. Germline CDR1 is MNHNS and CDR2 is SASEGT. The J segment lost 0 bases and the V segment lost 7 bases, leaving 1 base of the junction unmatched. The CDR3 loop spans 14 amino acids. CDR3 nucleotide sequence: TGTGCCAGCATTAGCGGGGGGAGCACAGATACGCAGTATTTT. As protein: CASISGGSTDTQYF.

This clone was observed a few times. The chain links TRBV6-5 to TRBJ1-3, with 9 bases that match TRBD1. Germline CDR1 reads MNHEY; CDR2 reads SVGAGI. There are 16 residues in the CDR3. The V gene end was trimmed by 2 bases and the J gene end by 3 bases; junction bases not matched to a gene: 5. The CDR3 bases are TGTGCCAGCAGTTACAGCCCGACAGGGGGTGGAAACACCATATATTTT. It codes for CASSYSPTGGGNTIYF.

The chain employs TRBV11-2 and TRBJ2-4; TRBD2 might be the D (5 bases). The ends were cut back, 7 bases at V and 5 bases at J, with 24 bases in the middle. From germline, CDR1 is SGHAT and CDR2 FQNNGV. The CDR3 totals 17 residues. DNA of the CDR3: TGTGCCAGCACCCCCGGAGGACGGTCCGGTGGGGAAAACATTCAGTACTTC. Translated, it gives CASTPGGRSGGENIQYF.

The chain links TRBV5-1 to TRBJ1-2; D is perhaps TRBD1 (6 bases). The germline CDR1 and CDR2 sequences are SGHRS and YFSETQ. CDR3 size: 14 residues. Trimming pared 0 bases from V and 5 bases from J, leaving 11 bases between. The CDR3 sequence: CASSLGQDFYGYTF. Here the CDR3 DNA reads TGCGCCAGCAGCTTGGGACAGGATTTTTATGGCTACACCTTC.

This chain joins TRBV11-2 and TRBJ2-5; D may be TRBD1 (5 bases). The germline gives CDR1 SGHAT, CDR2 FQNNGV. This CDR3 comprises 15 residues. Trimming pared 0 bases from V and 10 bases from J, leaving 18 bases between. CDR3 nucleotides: TGTGCCAGCAGCTTAGATTTGATGCAGGGTTTAGGCCAGTACTTC. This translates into CASSLDLMQGLGQYF. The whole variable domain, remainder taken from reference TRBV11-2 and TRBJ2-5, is EAGVAQSPRYKIIEKRQSVAFWCNPISGHATLYWYQQILGQGPKLLIQFQNNGVVDDSQLPKDRFSAERLKGVDSTLKIQPAKLEDSAVYLCASSLDLMQGLGQYFGPGTRLLVL.

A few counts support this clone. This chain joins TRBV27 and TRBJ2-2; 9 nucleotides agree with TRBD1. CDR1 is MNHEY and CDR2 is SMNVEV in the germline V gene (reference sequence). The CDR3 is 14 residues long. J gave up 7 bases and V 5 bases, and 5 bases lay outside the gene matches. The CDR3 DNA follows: TGTGCCAGCAGTCTACAGGGGGCGAACGGGGAGCTGTTTTTT. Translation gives CASSLQGANGELFF.

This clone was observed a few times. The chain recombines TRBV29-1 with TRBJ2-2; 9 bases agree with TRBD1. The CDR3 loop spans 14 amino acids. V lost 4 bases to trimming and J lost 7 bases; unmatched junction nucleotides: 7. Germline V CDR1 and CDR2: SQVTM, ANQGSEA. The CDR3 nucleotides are TGCAGCGTTGTCTACGGACAGGGGCTCGGGGAGCTGTTTTTT. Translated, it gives CSVVYGQGLGELFF.

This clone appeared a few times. The CDR3 bases are TGTGCCACCAGCAGAAGCTGGGAGTCAACTAATGAAAAACTGTTTTTT. Translation: CATSRSWESTNEKLFF. The V call is TRBV15, the J call TRBJ1-4, with D unresolved. This CDR3 spans 16 amino acids. With 2 bases removed from V and 0 bases from J, the gap between germline ends came to 10 bases. Per germline, CDR1 LNHNV and CDR2 YYDKDF (reference sequence). Drawing the rest from reference TRBV15 and TRBJ1-4, the complete variable domain is DAMVIQNPRYQVTQFGKPVTLSCSQTLNHNVMYWYQQKSSQAPKLLFHYYDKDFNNEADTPDNFQSRRPNTSFCFLDIRSPGLGDTAMYLCATSRSWESTNEKLFFGSGTQLSVL.

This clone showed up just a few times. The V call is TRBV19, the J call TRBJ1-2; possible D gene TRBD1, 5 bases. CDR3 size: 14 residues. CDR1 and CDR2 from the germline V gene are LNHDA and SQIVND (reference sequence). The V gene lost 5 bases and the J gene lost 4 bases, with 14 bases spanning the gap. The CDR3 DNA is TGTGCCAGTAGTGTCTTACAGGAAACCTATGGCTACACCTTC. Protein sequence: CASSVLQETYGYTF.

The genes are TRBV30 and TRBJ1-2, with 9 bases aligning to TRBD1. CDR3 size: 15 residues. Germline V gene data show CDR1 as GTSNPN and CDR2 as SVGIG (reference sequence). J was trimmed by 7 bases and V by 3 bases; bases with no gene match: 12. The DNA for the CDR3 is TGTGCCTGGAGACTCTGGGACAGGGAGTGGGTTGGCTACACCTTC. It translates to CAWRLWDREWVGYTF.

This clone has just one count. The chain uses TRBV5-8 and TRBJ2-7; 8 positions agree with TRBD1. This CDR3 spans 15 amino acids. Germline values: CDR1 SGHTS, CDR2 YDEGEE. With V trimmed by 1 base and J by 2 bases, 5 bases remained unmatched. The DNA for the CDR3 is TGTGCCAGCAGCTTGTGGGACAGGACGGCCTACGAGCAGTACTTC. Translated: CASSLWDRTAYEQYF.

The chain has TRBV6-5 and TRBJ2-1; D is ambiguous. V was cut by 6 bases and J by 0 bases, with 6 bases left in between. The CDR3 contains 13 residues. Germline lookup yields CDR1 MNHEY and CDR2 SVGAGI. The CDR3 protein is CASRFSSYNEQFF. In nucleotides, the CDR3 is TGTGCCAGCAGGTTCAGCTCCTACAATGAGCAGTTCTTC.

The CDR3 DNA is TGCAGCGTTACCGGGACAGGGAAGGGGGGCTACACCTTC. Translation gives CSVTGTGKGGYTF. This sequence joins TRBV29-1 and TRBJ1-2, with TRBD1 matching over 9 bases. Germline CDR1 is SQVTM and CDR2 is ANQGSEA. The CDR3 is 13 amino acids. V gave up 5 bases and J gave up 8 bases; unmatched junction bases: 9. The whole variable domain, filled in from reference TRBV29-1 and TRBJ1-2, reads SAVISQKPSRDICQRGTSLTIQCQVDSQVTMMFWYRQQPGQSLTLIATANQGSEATYESGFVIDKFPISRPNLTFSTLTVSNMSPEDSSIYLCSVTGTGKGGYTFGSGTRLTVV.

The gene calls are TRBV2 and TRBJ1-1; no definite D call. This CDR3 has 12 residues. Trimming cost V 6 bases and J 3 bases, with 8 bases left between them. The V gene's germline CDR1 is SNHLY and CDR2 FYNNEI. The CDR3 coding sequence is TGTGCCAGCAGGGACGGGGACACTGAAGCTTTCTTT. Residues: CASRDGDTEAFF.

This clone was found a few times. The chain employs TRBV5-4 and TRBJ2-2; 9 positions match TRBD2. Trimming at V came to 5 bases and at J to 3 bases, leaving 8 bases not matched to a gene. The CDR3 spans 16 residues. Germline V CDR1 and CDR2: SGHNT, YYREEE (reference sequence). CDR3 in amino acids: CASSLETSGYTGELFF. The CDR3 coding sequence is TGTGCCAGCAGTCTGGAGACTAGCGGATACACCGGGGAGCTGTTTTTT.

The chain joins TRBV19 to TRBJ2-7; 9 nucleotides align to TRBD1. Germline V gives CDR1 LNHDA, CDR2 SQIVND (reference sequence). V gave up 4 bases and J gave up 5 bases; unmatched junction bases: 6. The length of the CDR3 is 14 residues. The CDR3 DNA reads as TGTGCCAGTAGTAGGGACAGGGACACCCACGAGCAGTACGTC. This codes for CASSRDRDTHEQYV.

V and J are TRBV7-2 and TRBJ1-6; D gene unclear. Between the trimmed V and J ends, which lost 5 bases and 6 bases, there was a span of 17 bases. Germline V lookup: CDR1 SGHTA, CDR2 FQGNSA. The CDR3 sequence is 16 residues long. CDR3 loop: CASSVVFVSRNSPLHF. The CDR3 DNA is TGTGCCAGCAGCGTGGTATTTGTTAGTCGTAATTCACCCCTCCACTTT.

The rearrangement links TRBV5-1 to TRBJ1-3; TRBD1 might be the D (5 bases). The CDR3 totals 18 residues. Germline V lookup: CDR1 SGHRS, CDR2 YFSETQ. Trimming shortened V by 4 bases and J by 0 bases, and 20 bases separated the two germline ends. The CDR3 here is CASSVGHAGPNSGNTIYF. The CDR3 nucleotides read TGCGCCAGCAGCGTGGGCCACGCGGGACCCAACTCTGGAAACACCATATATTTT.

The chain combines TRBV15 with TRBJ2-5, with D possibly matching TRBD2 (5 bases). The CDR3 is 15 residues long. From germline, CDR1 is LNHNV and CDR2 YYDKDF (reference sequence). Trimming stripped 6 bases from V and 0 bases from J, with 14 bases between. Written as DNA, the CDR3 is TGTGCCACCAGTTCCCGGGGAAAGTACCAAGAGACCCAGTACTTC. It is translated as CATSSRGKYQETQYF.

CDR3: CASSGRTGAIPRETQYF. CDR3 DNA sequence: TGTGCCAGCAGTGGCCGGACAGGGGCGATCCCCCGGGAGACCCAGTACTTC. The rearrangement joins TRBV6-1 to TRBJ2-5; TRBD1 aligns across 9 bases. The CDR3 consists of 17 residues. Germline values: CDR1 MNHNS, CDR2 SASEGT. Losses at the gene ends were 4 bases for V and 5 bases for J; bases not matched to a gene: 14.

CDR3 loop: CASSVECGQGASNQPQHF. The CDR3 DNA is TGTGCCAGCAGCGTAGAGTGTGGGCAGGGGGCTAGCAATCAGCCCCAGCATTTT. The chain links TRBV9 to TRBJ1-5; 8 nucleotides line up with TRBD1. V was pared by 0 bases and J by 0 bases, with 8 bases of the junction left unmatched. In germline, CDR1 is SGDLS, CDR2 YYNGEE. The CDR3 spans 18 residues.

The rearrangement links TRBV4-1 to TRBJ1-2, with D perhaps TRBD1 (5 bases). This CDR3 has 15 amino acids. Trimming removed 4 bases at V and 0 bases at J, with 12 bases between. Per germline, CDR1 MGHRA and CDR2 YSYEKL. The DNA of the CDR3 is TGCGCCAGCAGCCTACCCGGGGGGGCTAACTATGGCTACACCTTC. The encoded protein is CASSLPGGANYGYTF.

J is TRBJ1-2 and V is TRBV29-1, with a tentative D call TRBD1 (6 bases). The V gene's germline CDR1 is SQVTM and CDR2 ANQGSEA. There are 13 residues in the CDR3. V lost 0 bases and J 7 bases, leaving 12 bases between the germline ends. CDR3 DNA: TGCAGCGTTGAAGAAAGGGACAAGCTTGGCTACACCTTC. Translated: CSVEERDKLGYTF.

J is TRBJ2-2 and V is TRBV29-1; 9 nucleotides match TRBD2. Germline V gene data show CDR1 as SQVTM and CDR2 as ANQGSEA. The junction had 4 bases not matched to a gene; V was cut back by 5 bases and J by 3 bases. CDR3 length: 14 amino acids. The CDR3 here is CSVRRGGYTGELFF. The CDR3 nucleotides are TGCAGCGTTCGGCGGGGGGGATACACCGGGGAGCTGTTTTTT.

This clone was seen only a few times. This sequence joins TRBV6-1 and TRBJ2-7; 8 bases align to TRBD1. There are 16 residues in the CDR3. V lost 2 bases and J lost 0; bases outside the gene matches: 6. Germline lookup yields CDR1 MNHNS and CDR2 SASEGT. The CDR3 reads CASSEFIGTGSYEQYF. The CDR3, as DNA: TGTGCCAGCAGTGAATTTATTGGGACAGGCTCCTACGAGCAGTACTTC.

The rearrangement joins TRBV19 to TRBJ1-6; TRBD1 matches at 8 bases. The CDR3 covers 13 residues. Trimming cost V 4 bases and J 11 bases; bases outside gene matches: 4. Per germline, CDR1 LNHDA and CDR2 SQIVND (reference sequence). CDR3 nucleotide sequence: TGTGCCAGTAGTACGGACAGGGAGACACCCCTCCACTTT. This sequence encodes CASSTDRETPLHF.

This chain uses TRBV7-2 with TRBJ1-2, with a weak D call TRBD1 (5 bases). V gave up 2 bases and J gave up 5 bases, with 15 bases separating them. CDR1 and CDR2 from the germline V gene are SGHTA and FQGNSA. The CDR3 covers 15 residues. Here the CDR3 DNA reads TGTGCCAGCAGCTTACTGGCTACGGGGGGATATGGCTACACCTTC. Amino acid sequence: CASSLLATGGYGYTF.

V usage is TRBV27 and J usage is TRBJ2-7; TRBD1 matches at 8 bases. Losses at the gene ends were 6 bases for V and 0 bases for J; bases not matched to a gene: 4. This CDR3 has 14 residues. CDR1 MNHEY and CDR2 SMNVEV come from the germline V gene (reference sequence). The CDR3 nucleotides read TGTGCCAGCAGCCTAGACAGGGGCTCCTACGAGCAGTACTTC. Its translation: CASSLDRGSYEQYF.

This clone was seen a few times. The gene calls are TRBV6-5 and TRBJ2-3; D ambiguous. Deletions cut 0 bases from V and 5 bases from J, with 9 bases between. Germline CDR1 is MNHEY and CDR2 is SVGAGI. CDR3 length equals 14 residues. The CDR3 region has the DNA TGTGCCAGCAGTTACTCCGACTCCGAAGATACGCAGTATTTT. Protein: CASSYSDSEDTQYF.